This T cell receptor beta chain was observed in a study of shared clonotypes between healthy human individuals. General study results and limits: Among donors, the sharing of clonotypes was expected to be influenced by sequencing depth.

All donors qualified as healthy HIV-negative adults and had experienced no recent acute infections or vaccinations. Approximately 87 million PBMCs went into genomic DNA for unsorted samples. The assay was carried out at the deep level. Clones were read by immunoSEQ multiplex PCR, and TCRdb kept only the in-frame ones, dropping some. Of about half a million clones detected, 70% to 80% appear once; the ten largest clones hold around 13%. In the case of this clone: Its antigen is unidentified.

Trimming removed 3 bases from V and 7 bases from J, with 16 bases in between. Looked up from germline, CDR1 is MDHEN and CDR2 is SYDVKM. This CDR3 spans 14 amino acids. Sequencing was done on a sample of PBMCs. This sequence joins TRBV28 and TRBJ2-7; TRBD1 is a possible D gene (6 bases). The TCR sequence derives from a middle-aged woman in good health. Some clones in this sample may be carry-over from other donors' samples. The CDR3 region is CASSFMQGRSEQYF. Written as DNA, the CDR3 is TGTGCCAGCAGTTTCATGCAGGGGCGGTCAGAGCAGTACTTC.